This T cell receptor beta chain is from a study of T cells in Graves' hyperthyroidism and ophthalmopathy. Amplification of TCR beta CDR3 regions was performed using RNA transcripts as template. The HTBI primer set served for first-round RT-PCR of the TCR CDR3. TCRdb redid the calling of the multiplex PCR reads with MiXCR, one entry per CDR3 protein. Counted here are some 800,000 distinct CDR3 sequences, 35% to 45% occurring once; the ten biggest clones make up 7% to 10%. CDR3 size: 16 residues. With 3 bases removed from V and 2 bases from J, the gap between germline ends came to 11 bases. Germline values: CDR1 SGHVS, CDR2 FQNEAQ. For the diagnoses, clinical symptoms, serum thyroxine and TRAb, thyroid ultrasound and orbital computed tomography were used.

The V gene is TRBV7-8, the J gene TRBJ2-6, with D possibly matching TRBD1 (5 bases). This TCR was recovered from a man aged 18 to 29 with Graves' hyperthyroidism. Sequencing was carried out using blood. The CDR3 DNA sequence: TGTGCCAGCAGCTTGACAGAGAACACTGGGGCCAACGTCCTGACTTTC. Translated: CASSLTENTGANVLTF.